This T cell receptor beta chain came from a study of blood T cell repertoires in COVID-19. Study-level background: Samples taken during acute and convalescent COVID-19 were collected in the United States, Italy and Spain. From T cells, B-cell-depleted T cells, or PBMCs came the material, which was cDNA or gDNA.

The V gene lost 0 bases and the J gene lost 7 bases, with 12 bases spanning the gap. This CDR3 has 14 residues. Germline CDR1 MNHEY, CDR2 SVGAGI. Source study methods: Amplified reference gene primers provided the basis for estimating nucleated cell counts. Data came from immunoSEQ multiplex PCR; TCRdb stores just in-frame clones and leaves some out. The V and J calls and the clone size are those of that table, but D and trimming were determined from the DNA. Of 80,000 to 100,000 clones in the sample, over 90% were seen once. This chain connects TRBV6-5 to TRBJ1-2; D may be TRBD1 (6 bases). The sequence was collected from a human donor with active COVID-19. The donor label of this sample is uncertain. Source material: peripheral blood. CDR3 bases: TGTGCCAGCAGTTACTCGGGCCAGGGGTCTGGCTACACCTTC. As protein: CASSYSGQGSGYTF.